The 7 T cell receptor beta chains reported below all come from one sample, sequenced in a study of regulatory T cells in long-lasting Graves disease. Arm-PCR of CDR3 regions and iRepertoire HTBI primers were the basis on which TCR beta libraries were built. Via MiXCR, TCRdb re-called the multiplex PCR reads, giving one row per CDR3 protein. The data contain more than 450,000 distinct CDR3 sequences, 9.5% to 15% of them seen just once; the ten biggest clones take up around 10%. Stated time point: newly diagnosed GD, antithyroid drugs for less than 3 months. After RNA was extracted from PBMCs, the TCR library was made from it. In addition, the sample was reused for a study of T cells in Graves' hyperthyroidism and ophthalmopathy.

Source: peripheral blood mononuclear cells (PBMCs), taken at new diagnosis, from a patient treated with antithyroid drugs. The receptors shown here come from a woman under 40 with Graves disease.

CDR3 DNA sequence: TGTGCCAGCTCACCAAGGACAGCTAGCACAGATACGCAGTATTTT. It translates to CASSPRTASTDTQYF. The J gene is TRBJ2-3, the V gene TRBV18; D is perhaps TRBD1 (6 bases). CDR3 size: 15 residues. The germline V and J ends were trimmed by 2 bases and 0 bases, with 9 bases remaining between them. Germline CDR1 reads KGHSH; CDR2 reads LQKENI. Filled out from reference TRBV18 and TRBJ2-3, the complete variable domain reads NAGVMQNPRHLVRRRGQEARLRCSPMKGHSHVYWYRQLPEEGLKFMVYLQKENIIDESGMPKERFSAEFPKEGPSILRIQQVVRGDSAAYFCASSPRTASTDTQYFGPGTRLTVL.

The sample holds a few counts of this clonotype. The chain is built from TRBV4-1 and TRBJ2-2; TRBD2 aligns across 14 bases. This CDR3 contains 15 residues. V lost 5 bases and J lost 5; bases outside the gene matches: 1. In germline, CDR1 is MGHRA, CDR2 YSYEKL. The CDR3 DNA sequence: TGCGCCAGCAGCTGGACTAGCGGGAGGACCGGGGAGCTGTTTTTT. Translated, it gives CASSWTSGRTGELFF.

This clonotype was picked up many times. V gene TRBV10-3 combines with J gene TRBJ2-5; tentatively, D is TRBD2 (5 bases). V was shortened by 6 bases and J by 5 bases, with 13 bases between the two germline ends. There are 13 residues in the CDR3. Germline V gives CDR1 ENHRY, CDR2 SYGVKD. The CDR3 DNA is TGTGCCATCAGGAGGGCACCTCGGGAGACCCAGTACTTC. Translating gives CAIRRAPRETQYF.

This clonotype was seen many times. The chain links TRBV30 to TRBJ1-3; D unclear. This CDR3 spans 13 amino acids. V shed 4 bases and J shed 1 base, with 8 bases lying between them. Germline CDR1 and CDR2: GTSNPN and SVGIG (reference sequence). This CDR3 is CAWNLGSGNTIYF. The CDR3 nucleotides read TGTGCCTGGAATCTGGGATCTGGAAACACCATATATTTT.

This clonotype was counted only a few times. The rearrangement links TRBV6-1 to TRBJ2-5; 7 nucleotides line up with TRBD1. The CDR3 has 15 amino acids. Germline trimming cut 5 bases from V and 5 bases from J; bases unmatched to any gene: 11. CDR1 and CDR2 from the germline V gene are MNHNS and SASEGT. The DNA of the CDR3 is TGTGCCAGCAGTAGGGGGACAGCAGGGGCGGAGACCCAGTACTTC. Protein sequence: CASSRGTAGAETQYF.

There are many counts of this clonotype. The rearrangement joins TRBV7-8 to TRBJ2-4; D is possibly TRBD2 (7 bases). Trimming stripped 1 base from V and 0 bases from J, with 13 bases between. This CDR3 has 17 residues. Looked up from germline, CDR1 is SGHVS and CDR2 is FQNEAQ. The DNA of the CDR3 is TGTGCCAGCAGCTTAGGGGGGGGGGCCTCAGCCAAAAACATTCAGTACTTC. It yields the protein CASSLGGGASAKNIQYF. Filled out from reference TRBV7-8 and TRBJ2-4, the complete variable domain reads GAGVSQSPRYKVAKRGQDVALRCDPISGHVSLFWYQQALGQGPEFLTYFQNEAQLDKSGLPSDRFFAERPEGSVSTLKIQRTQQEDSAVYLCASSLGGGASAKNIQYFGAGTRLSVL.

This chain joins TRBV7-9 and TRBJ2-3, with D maybe TRBD2 (7 bases). This CDR3 region has 16 residues. With 0 bases removed from V and 4 bases from J, the gap between germline ends came to 14 bases. Germline loops: CDR1 SEHNR, CDR2 FQNEAQ (reference sequence). In DNA, the CDR3 is TGTGCCAGCAGCTTAGCGCGGGGGCCCACAGCAGATACGCAGTATTTT. Translation gives CASSLARGPTADTQYF.